A selection of T cell receptor beta chains follows, all from one sample in a study of blood T cell repertoires in COVID-19. Using immunoSEQ multiplex PCR, the repertoire was profiled, and TCRdb retains in-frame clones only, with some absent. The table records over 70,000 clones, roughly four fifths of them present only once. Sample: peripheral blood. The origin of the receptors is a man between 65 and 85 years old with active or convalescent COVID-19. CDR3s include the opening cysteine and the closing phenylalanine or tryptophan. D genes are given only for firm matches. Rows give clone size only sometimes, using once, few, many, or a class for an expanded clone.

D	size	J	V	DNA	CDR3
-	-	TRBJ2-6	TRBV5-1	TGCGCCAGCAGCTTGGTCGACAGGGCCAACGTCCTGACTTTC	CASSLVDRANVLTF
-	-	TRBJ2-6	TRBV27	TGTGCCAGCAGTTTTTCGGGTTTCGGGGCCAACGTCCTGACTTTC	CASSFSGFGANVLTF
-	-	TRBJ2-1	TRBV30	TGTGCCTGGAGTCGGCCAGGGTCGAGCTCCTACAATGAGCAGTTCTTC	CAWSRPGSSSYNEQFF
-	-	TRBJ2-5	TRBV7-2	TGTGCCAGCAGCTTACGGGGGACGGATCAAGAGACCCAGTACTTC	CASSLRGTDQETQYF
TRBD1	once	TRBJ1-2	TRBV30	TGTGCCTGGGCGATTAAGGGGACAGTCTATGGCTACACCTTC	CAWAIKGTVYGYTF
-	-	TRBJ1-3	TRBV18	TGTGCCAGCTCACCACCCGGGTTCTCTGGAAACACCATATATTTT	CASSPPGFSGNTIYF
-	-	TRBJ1-1	TRBV7-9	TGTGCCAGCAGCTCACTATCAGAGAACACTGAAGCTTTCTTT	CASSSLSENTEAFF
TRBD1	-	TRBJ1-4	TRBV11-2	TGTGCCAGCAGCAGGACAGGTCCAAATGAAAAACTGTTTTTT	CASSRTGPNEKLFF
-	few	TRBJ2-5	TRBV2	TGTGCCAGCTCGGGACAACATTCCCAAGAGACCCAGTACTTC	CASSGQHSQETQYF
-	-	TRBJ2-2	TRBV3-1/TRBV3-2	TGTGCCAGCAGCCAAGTCCAGGGAGGCGGGGAGCTGTTTTTT	CASSQVQGGGELFF
TRBD1	-	TRBJ2-7	TRBV6-5	TGTGCCAGTCAGGTGCGACAGGGGGCGGGCGAGCAGTACTTC	CASQVRQGAGEQYF
-	-	TRBJ1-2	TRBV9	TGTGCCAGCAGCCAAACTGTGGACGGGACACGCTATGGCTACACCTTC	CASSQTVDGTRYGYTF
-	once	TRBJ2-2	TRBV9	TGTGCCAGCAGCGCGCAACAGATGTCTTTCGGGGAGCTGTTTTTT	CASSAQQMSFGELFF
-	once	TRBJ1-2	TRBV28	TGTGCCAGCACTCCCCGTGGGAAAGGGGATAATGGCTACACCTTC	CASTPRGKGDNGYTF
-	once	TRBJ2-2	TRBV10-3	TGTGCCATCGGGTTAGCGGTTTCAGTGACGACCGGGGAGCTGTTTTTT	CAIGLAVSVTTGELFF
TRBD1	few	TRBJ1-5	TRBV6-5	TGTGCCAGCAGTTTCACCGGGACAGGGGAGTCGGAACCCCAGCATTTT	CASSFTGTGESEPQHF